This T cell receptor (beta chain) appears in the sequencing data of a study of shared clonotypes between healthy human individuals. The CDR3 sequence is 13 residues long. Trimming removed 4 bases at V and 6 bases at J, with 12 bases between. Germline V CDR1 and CDR2: MRHNA, SNTAGT. Here immunoSEQ multiplex PCR was the method, and the copy in TCRdb shows in-frame clones only, minus some. The sample contains roughly 2,500,000 clones, approximately 93% of which appear only once. Specimen: naive CD4+ T cells from PBMCs. Subset described: CD45RA+ positively selected. This chain links TRBV6-4 with TRBJ1-1; D call uncertain. This sequence was found in a young man in good health. Some clones in this sample may be carry-over from other donors' samples. CDR3 bases: TGTGCCAGCAGTGCCAACGAGGGATCTGAAGCTTTCTTT. Translation gives CASSANEGSEAFF.